This T cell receptor (beta chain) stems from a study of molecular identifiers for immune sequencing clone quantification. General study points: Highly expanded clone sizes could be underestimated by identical TCR molecules sharing a barcode. Spiked Jurkat TCR RNA equal to one cell could reportedly be picked out among approximately 980,000 naive cells. Clones above 20 RNA copies held over 98% of effector molecules, under 1% in naive cells.

Based on a CD8+CD4-CCR7+CD45RA+ profile, naive CD8 T cells were sorted. In its sample, this clonotype was seen many times. Its antigen is still unknown. This CDR3 is 14 amino acids long. Trimming shortened V by 0 bases and J by 4 bases, and 9 bases separated the two germline ends. Germline CDR1 is SGDLS and CDR2 is YYNGEE. MiXCR, run by TCRdb on the PCR reads, gives a single entry per CDR3 protein. This table has 38,000 or so distinct CDR3 sequences, about 18% appearing once. The V gene is TRBV9, the J gene TRBJ2-3; D is unresolved. This receptor was obtained from a human donor in good health. Some libraries in this study had Jurkat cell RNA spiked in. The sequencing input was naive CD8+ T cells from blood, with Jurkat cell RNA spiked in. Subset indicated: FACS-sorted CD8+CD4-CCR7+CD45RA+ naive T cells. The chain's CDR3 is CASSVVGRSDTQYF. CDR3 nucleotide sequence: TGTGCCAGCAGCGTAGTTGGCAGGTCAGATACGCAGTATTTT.